These T cell receptor beta chains were read from a single sample in a study of T cells in Graves' hyperthyroidism and ophthalmopathy. One entry per CDR3 protein results from TCRdb running MiXCR on the multiplex PCR reads. The sample records about 640,000 distinct CDR3 sequences, less than 25% being singletons. Specimen: blood. The receptors come from a man aged 25 to 40 with Graves' ophthalmopathy. The CDR3 runs from the conserved cysteine through the conserved F or W. The D gene is left open where the match is weak. Clone sizes are given selectively: once, few, many, or a class where the clone is expanded.

>TRBV12-3/TRBV12-4|TRBJ1-3|NA|few|15
TGTGCCAGCACCACCCTGGGACACTCAGGAAACACCATATATTTT
CASTTLGHSGNTIYF
>TRBV5-1|TRBJ1-2|NA|NA|13
TGCGCCAGCTCCTCGTCCCTGGACTATGGCTACACCTTC
CASSSSLDYGYTF
>TRBV12-3/TRBV12-4|TRBJ2-5|NA|many|16
TGTGCCAGCAGTCCACTACATAACAGCAACCAAGAGACCCAGTACTTC
CASSPLHNSNQETQYF
>TRBV28|TRBJ1-5|TRBD1|many|17
TGTGCCAGCAGTCTACAACCCACAGGGGTTATCAATCAGCCCCAGCATTTT
CASSLQPTGVINQPQHF
>TRBV4-1|TRBJ1-6|TRBD1|few|15
TGCGCCAGCAGCCTGACAGGGCCGGATAATTCACCCCTCCACTTT
CASSLTGPDNSPLHF
>TRBV7-9|TRBJ2-7|NA|few|15
TGTGCCAGCAGGGTAGGTCCCCCCTACTTCGGCGAGCAGTACTTC
CASRVGPPYFGEQYF
>TRBV6-1|TRBJ2-5|NA|few|14
TGTGCCAGCAGTCTGACTCCTACTTGGGAGACCCAGTACTTC
CASSLTPTWETQYF
>TRBV20-1|TRBJ1-5|NA|NA|12
TGCAGTGCTAGAGATATGTCCCAGCCCCAGCATTTT
CSARDMSQPQHF
>TRBV10-3|TRBJ2-2|TRBD2|few|16
TGTGCCATCAGCCAAACTACTAGCGGAGGCACCGGGGAGCTGTTTTTT
CAISQTTSGGTGELFF
>TRBV2|TRBJ2-1|TRBD2|many|14
TGTGCCAGCCCAATGGCGGGAGCCTACAATGAGCAGTTCTTC
CASPMAGAYNEQFF
>TRBV19|TRBJ2-1|NA|few|15
TGTGCCAGTAGTATAACGCTAGCCCCCTACAATGAGCAGTTCTTC
CASSITLAPYNEQFF
>TRBV27|TRBJ2-3|NA|few|14
TGTGCCAGCAGTCCCCTAGACACATCAGATACGCAGTATTTT
CASSPLDTSDTQYF
>TRBV28|TRBJ2-2|NA|many|14
TGTGCCAGCAGCTCTACAGGGTACACCGGGGAGCTGTTTTTT
CASSSTGYTGELFF
>TRBV9|TRBJ2-7|NA|few|14
TGTGCCAGCAGCGTAGCGCTCAGGGACTACGAGCAGTACTTC
CASSVALRDYEQYF
>TRBV3-1|TRBJ2-1|TRBD2|many|19
TGTGCCAGCAGCCCCAGAGGGGATCCTAGCGGGAGCTCCTACAATGAGCAGTTCTTC
CASSPRGDPSGSSYNEQFF
>TRBV7-3|TRBJ2-1|NA|NA|13
TGTGCCAGCAGCTTAAATAGTAGCGATCGGAAGTTCTTC
CASSLNSSDRKFF
>TRBV6-1|TRBJ1-4|TRBD1|few|15
TGTGCCAGCAGTTCGGAGACAGGGGGCCTCGGAAAACTGTTTTTT
CASSSETGGLGKLFF
>TRBV9|TRBJ1-4|NA|NA|14
TGTGCCAGCAGCGTAGGAGGACACAATGAAAAACTGTTTTTT
CASSVGGHNEKLFF
>TRBV7-3|TRBJ2-5|TRBD2|NA|14
TGTGCCAGCAGCGGAGCGGGACGAGCTCAGACCCAGCACTTC
CASSGAGRAQTQHF
>TRBV28|TRBJ2-5|TRBD2|few|13
TGTGCCAGCGTCGCGGGAGGGGAAGAGACCCAGTACTTC
CASVAGGEETQYF
>TRBV20-1|TRBJ2-1|NA|many|16
TGCAGTGCTAGAGATAGGGAGGTACGCCAGGGGAATGAGCAGTTCTTC
CSARDREVRQGNEQFF
>TRBV14|TRBJ1-2|NA|few|14
TGTGCCAGCAGCCAAGGGGGAAGGTTCTATGGCTACACCTTC
CASSQGGRFYGYTF
>TRBV28|TRBJ2-7|NA|many|13
TGTGCCAGCAGCCACAGGGATCGGTACGAGCAGTACTTC
CASSHRDRYEQYF
>TRBV28|TRBJ2-7|NA|many|12
TGTGCCAGCAGTTTATCTGGGGACGAGCAGTACTTC
CASSLSGDEQYF
>TRBV5-1|TRBJ2-4|NA|few|14
TGCGCCAGCAGCTTGGAGGGCAGGGGAAACATTCAGTACTTC
CASSLEGRGNIQYF
>TRBV28|TRBJ2-1|NA|NA|14
TGTGCCTCTGCCCCCCAAAGGTCCTACAATGAGCAGTTCTTC
CASAPQRSYNEQFF
>TRBV24-1|TRBJ2-5|TRBD1|few|13
TGTGCCACCGGACGACAGGGCCAAGAGACCCAGTACTTC
CATGRQGQETQYF
>TRBV5-1|TRBJ2-5|NA|few|14
TGCGCCAGCAGCTTGAATGACAGACAAGAGACCCAGTACTTC
CASSLNDRQETQYF
>TRBV5-1|TRBJ2-3|TRBD2|many|15
TGCGCCAGCAGCTTGAGCGGGATGGGCACAGATACGCAGTATTTT
CASSLSGMGTDTQYF
>TRBV20-1|TRBJ2-5|TRBD2|few|12
TGCAGTGCTAGCGGGAGGATTGAGACCCAGTACTTC
CSASGRIETQYF
>TRBV28|TRBJ2-1|TRBD1|NA|14
TGTGCCAGCAGTTGGACAGGGGACTACAATGAGCAGTTCTTC
CASSWTGDYNEQFF
>TRBV7-9|TRBJ2-2|NA|NA|15
TGTGCCAGCGCCAACACCCCGGGTGACACCGGGGAGCTGTTTTTT
CASANTPGDTGELFF
>TRBV28|TRBJ2-7|TRBD1|many|15
TGTGCCAGCAGGGGTGGATGGACAGGGACCTACGAGCAGTACTTC
CASRGGWTGTYEQYF
>TRBV27|TRBJ1-1|TRBD1|few|15
TGTGCCAGCAGTCACCTTCCAGGGGGGGCCACTGAAGCTTTCTTT
CASSHLPGGATEAFF
>TRBV29-1|TRBJ2-1|TRBD2|NA|15
TGCAGCGTTGAAACACTAGCGGGGGTCAACAATGAGCGGTTCTTC
CSVETLAGVNNERFF
>TRBV11-2|TRBJ2-2|NA|many|15
TGTGCCAGCAGCTTAGAAAGCGGGAACACCGGGGAGCTGTTTTTT
CASSLESGNTGELFF
>TRBV27|TRBJ2-1|TRBD1|many|16
TGTGCCAGCAGTTTATCGGGGGACAGGGTCTTTAATGAGCAGTTCTTC
CASSLSGDRVFNEQFF
>TRBV4-1|TRBJ2-7|NA|few|15
TGCGCCAGCAGCCAAGATAAGGGACACTCCTACGAGCAGTACTTC
CASSQDKGHSYEQYF
>TRBV3-1|TRBJ2-7|TRBD2|few|14
TGTGCCAGCAGTTACGGGAGGGGGTACTACGAGCAGTACTTC
CASSYGRGYYEQYF
>TRBV3-1|TRBJ2-7|NA|many|16
TGTGCCAGCAGCCCAGTGGGGGGCGGGAGTCCCTACGAGCAGTACTTC
CASSPVGGGSPYEQYF
>TRBV6-2/TRBV6-3|TRBJ2-1|TRBD2|few|16
TGTGCCAGCAGTTTCCCCTCTAGCGGGAGTCTAGATGAGCAGTTCTTC
CASSFPSSGSLDEQFF
>TRBV6-2/TRBV6-3|TRBJ2-1|NA|few|15
TGTGCCAGCACTACCCCCCTTGTGGGCACAAGTGAGCAGTTCTTC
CASTTPLVGTSEQFF
>TRBV24-1|TRBJ2-7|TRBD2|few|14
TGTGCCACCAAAACCGGGACTAGCGGTTACGAGCAGTACTTC
CATKTGTSGYEQYF
>TRBV2|TRBJ1-2|NA|few|13
TGTGCCAGCAGTGAGACGTACGGAGTTGACTACACCTTC
CASSETYGVDYTF
>TRBV29-1|TRBJ2-3|TRBD2|NA|17
TGCAGCGCTGAACTAGCGGGAGGGCCTTTTAGCACAGATACGCAGTATTTT
CSAELAGGPFSTDTQYF
>TRBV19|TRBJ2-6|TRBD1|NA|17
TGTGCCAGTAGTCGCGGCAGGGGGCAATCTGGGGCCAACGTCCTGACTTTC
CASSRGRGQSGANVLTF
>TRBV6-1|TRBJ2-1|TRBD2|NA|17
TGTGCCAGCAGTAGTCTAGCGGAGGCCGGCTCCTACAATGAGCAGTTCTTC
CASSSLAEAGSYNEQFF
>TRBV4-2|TRBJ2-2|NA|few|15
TGTGCCAGCAGCCAAGAATCGGTCAACACCGGGGAGCTGTTTTTT
CASSQESVNTGELFF
>TRBV18|TRBJ1-1|NA|NA|14
TGTGCCAGCTCACCACCGAACGGCCCCAGGGAAGCTTTCTTT
CASSPPNGPREAFF
>TRBV11-3|TRBJ1-2|TRBD1|NA|17
TGTGCCAGCAGCTTCCCCCCTGTAGGGGGCCGTAACTATGGCTACACCTTC
CASSFPPVGGRNYGYTF
>TRBV6-1|TRBJ1-1|NA|NA|13
TGTGCCAGCAACGGGGTACTTAGCACTGAAGCTTTCTTT
CASNGVLSTEAFF
>TRBV27|TRBJ2-3|NA|NA|14
TGTGCCAGCAGTTCTGGCCTTATCGCAGATACGCAGTATTTT
CASSSGLIADTQYF
>TRBV27|TRBJ1-5|NA|NA|17
TGTGCCAGCAGTTTATCCCCTCTGTCAACTGGGAACCAGCCCCAGCATTTT
CASSLSPLSTGNQPQHF